This T cell receptor (beta chain) was identified during a study of blood T cell repertoires in COVID-19. The wider study: Collection of acute and convalescent COVID-19 samples took place in the United States, Italy and Spain. Sources were T cells, B-cell-depleted T cells, or PBMCs; the material itself was cDNA or gDNA.

How the authors handled the data: Nucleated cell number was recorded as an estimate derived from reference gene primer amplification. This table comes from immunoSEQ multiplex PCR, and its TCRdb copy is limited to in-frame clones, with some not included. That table supplies the V and J calls and clone size; D and trimming were determined from the DNA. The sample lists 150,000 or so clones; approximately 81% were seen once. The CDR3 is 16 residues long. Trimming stripped 4 bases from V and 1 base from J, with 16 bases between. From germline, CDR1 is SNHLY and CDR2 FYNNEI. Seattle patient enrollment occurred during active infection, with longitudinal follow-up thereafter.

Sequencing used peripheral blood. V and J are TRBV2 and TRBJ2-5; perhaps TRBD1 as D (5 bases). This receptor was obtained from a woman in her forties or fifties with COVID-19, enrolled during active disease. CDR3 residues: CASSVQGWAAQETQYF. Written as DNA, the CDR3 is TGTGCCAGCAGTGTTCAGGGATGGGCAGCCCAAGAGACCCAGTACTTC.